This T cell receptor beta chain was obtained from a study of T cell responses to AZD1222 COVID-19 vaccine (dated by TCRdb to the early 2020s). As for the study more broadly: Because spike-specific TCR depth and breadth did not differ between the two schedules, AZD1222 recipients who got a second dose at roughly 4 weeks were pooled with those who got a second dose at roughly 12 weeks. TCR sequencing was performed for fewer than 250 trial participants, of whom roughly 200 were given two doses of AZD1222 and some 25 were given two doses of MenACWY control vaccine. Trial participants were enrolled into age subgroups of 18-55, 56-69 and 70-plus years, which contained around 140, 26 and 57 TCR-sequenced participants, respectively. General findings and caveats noted by the study authors: In the small 56-69-year group, the increase in depth fell short of significance, most likely because of low power. No day 14 peak-response samples were available, so repertoires were characterized only after the peak T cell response. Epitopes outside the regions mutated in the B.1.351 and B.1.1.7 variants were reportedly recognized by nearly half of the unique spike-specific TCRs. Participants were mostly white British, with more females than males. The authors suggested clonal diversity may have been underestimated. Conclusions about previously exposed vaccinees are limited, since just five or six AZD1222 recipients were seropositive for SARS-CoV-2 at baseline. After two AZD1222 doses, spike-specific TCR breadth and depth were significantly higher than at day 0 and than in MenACWY recipients. Vaccine-associated CD4 TCRs spanned the whole spike protein, with dominant responses in regions 160-218 and 743-854.

The CDR3 regions of human TCRbeta chains were analyzed by immunosequencing. From the authors' description of their analysis: TCRs in the repertoires were matched against a reference library of SARS-CoV-2-specific TCRs that had been generated with the MIRA antigen-specificity platform. Breadth meant the fraction of unique TCRs that were SARS-CoV-2-associated, whereas depth meant the fraction of total T cells that were SARS-CoV-2-associated. Each spike-specific TCR was assigned to its reactive spike region and to a CD4 or CD8 class using the MIRA data. Log10-transformed breadth and depth values were compared by one-way ANOVA with Sidak's multiple comparisons tests. Imported from immuneACCESS, the table was reduced by TCRdb to in-frame sequences with V and J called. These copies leave out some clones; in studies compared against another copy, an unresolved V gene accounts for under half, and the cause of the remainder is not known. From that table come the V and J calls and clone size; the DNA was used to work out D and trimming. The sample includes about 99,000 clones, with around nine tenths observed a single time. Over 9.5% of the sample belongs to the ten largest clones.

Remarks on this clone: Its antigen specificity is not known. No qualities accompany the bases; no much larger clone lies one base away.

Explained via the paper, the time point label denotes: baseline before first vaccination. Vaccinee samples came from UK trials COV001 and COV002, including a single-blind randomized controlled phase 2/3 trial of AZD1222 (ChAdOx1 nCoV-19) in healthy adults. Trial participant PBMC samples were collected at day 0 and day 28 after the second dose for TCRbeta chain sequencing. The TCR was taken from an adult in good health. The input for sequencing was peripheral blood, taken on day 0 of AZD1222 vaccination.

The nucleotide sequence is TGCGCCAGCAGCGTGACAGGTCCTGAAGCTTTCTTT. Its product reads: CASSVTGPEAFF. The rearrangement combines TRBV5-1 with TRBJ1-1, with TRBD1 tentatively as D gene (6 bases match). Based on the germline V gene, the CDR1 and CDR2 sequences are SGHRS and YFSETQ. V and J are truncated by 4 bases and 6 bases respectively, leaving an intervening sequence of 10 bases. The CDR3 starts with the cysteine, ends with the phenylalanine, and has 12 residues. This entry keeps only the CDR3 DNA: 36 bases, framed from base 1.